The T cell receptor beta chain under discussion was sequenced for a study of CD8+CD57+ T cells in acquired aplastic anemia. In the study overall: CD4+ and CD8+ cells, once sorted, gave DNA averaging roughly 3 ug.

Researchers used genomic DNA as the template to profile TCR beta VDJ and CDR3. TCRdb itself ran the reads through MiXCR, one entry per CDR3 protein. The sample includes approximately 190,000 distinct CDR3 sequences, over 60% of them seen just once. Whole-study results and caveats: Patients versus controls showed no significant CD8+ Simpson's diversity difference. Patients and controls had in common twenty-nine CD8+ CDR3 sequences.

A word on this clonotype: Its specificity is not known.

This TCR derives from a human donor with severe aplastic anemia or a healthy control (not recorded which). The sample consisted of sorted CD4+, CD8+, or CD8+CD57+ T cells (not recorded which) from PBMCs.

The CDR3, as DNA: TGTGCCAGCAGCTTAGATTTAGTCGCTACGGGTGAGCAGTTCTTC. Amino acids: CASSLDLVATGEQFF. V is TRBV7-9 and J is TRBJ2-1; no clear D. The CDR3 has 15 residues. Germline CDR1 is SEHNR and CDR2 is FQNEAQ (reference sequence). V dropped 1 base and J dropped 9 bases, with 16 bases sitting between them.